A single sample is the source of the 18 T cell receptor beta chains below, sequenced in a study of cytomegalovirus exposure and HLA in healthy donors. Amplification used 60 Vbeta primers and 13 Jbeta primers. TCRdb's copy holds only in-frame clones and misses some; the assay was immunoSEQ multiplex PCR. Of approximately 160,000 clones in the sample, 75% to 80% were seen once. The sample taken for sequencing was PBMCs. These receptors all come from a male donor in good health and CMV-seronegative.

This rearrangement joins TRBV7-3 to TRBJ2-7, with 7 bases that match TRBD2. The length of the CDR3 is 15 residues. After removal of 2 bases from V and 3 bases from J, the junction contained 7 bases not matched to a gene. Germline V CDR1 and CDR2: SGHTA, FQGTGA. The CDR3 sequence: CASSLQGGILYEQYF. DNA of the CDR3: TGTGCCAGCAGCTTACAGGGAGGGATTCTCTACGAGCAGTACTTC.

This sequence joins TRBV6-6 and TRBJ1-5; D unresolved. The germline CDR1 and CDR2 sequences are MNHNY and SVGAGI (reference sequence). This CDR3 is 15 amino acids long. V shed 5 bases and J shed 0 bases, with 11 bases lying between them. The CDR3 here is CASSPREYSNQPQHF. The CDR3 DNA follows: TGTGCCAGCAGTCCCCGGGAGTATAGCAATCAGCCCCAGCATTTT.

This chain uses TRBV7-2 with TRBJ1-2; 8 bases fit TRBD1. The CDR3 consists of 14 residues. After removal of 5 bases from V and 3 bases from J, the junction contained 5 bases not matched to a gene. Germline CDR1 reads SGHTA; CDR2 reads FQGNSA. DNA for the CDR3: TGTGCCAGCAGCGCCGGACAGGGCTACTATGGCTACACCTTC. It is translated as CASSAGQGYYGYTF.

The rearrangement uses TRBV30 and TRBJ1-1; TRBD1 agrees at 7 bases. Germline lookup yields CDR1 GTSNPN and CDR2 SVGIG (reference sequence). The CDR3 extends over 15 amino acids. The V segment lost 0 bases and the J segment 5 bases; nucleotides outside the gene matches: 9. The CDR3 DNA reads as TGTGCCTGGAGTGTCATGACAGGGCCTGGGACTGAAGCTTTCTTT. Encoded protein: CAWSVMTGPGTEAFF.

V gene TRBV5-8 combines with J gene TRBJ2-2; D is possibly TRBD1 (5 bases). V lost 0 bases, J lost 0 bases, and 9 bases lay in between. This CDR3 region has 16 residues. Germline CDR1 reads SGHTS; CDR2 reads YDEGEE. CDR3 coding DNA: TGTGCCAGCAGCTTGGGACAGAGAGCGAACACCGGGGAGCTGTTTTTT. Protein product: CASSLGQRANTGELFF.

The CDR3 region is CASTSWTSGGPTDTQYF. The DNA for the CDR3 is TGTGCCAGCACCAGCTGGACTAGCGGGGGGCCCACAGATACGCAGTATTTT. The rearrangement joins TRBV11-2 to TRBJ2-3, with 14 positions matching TRBD2. The CDR3 covers 17 residues. V was pared by 7 bases and J by 2 bases, with 8 bases of the junction left unmatched. From germline, CDR1 is SGHAT and CDR2 FQNNGV. Filled out from reference TRBV11-2 and TRBJ2-3, the complete variable domain reads EAGVAQSPRYKIIEKRQSVAFWCNPISGHATLYWYQQILGQGPKLLIQFQNNGVVDDSQLPKDRFSAERLKGVDSTLKIQPAKLEDSAVYLCASTSWTSGGPTDTQYFGPGTRLTVL.

The V and J genes are TRBV30 and TRBJ2-5; 8 nucleotides agree with TRBD2. The V and J ends lost 0 bases and 2 bases, in that order; junction bases with no gene match: 17. This CDR3 has 19 amino acids. The germline V gene has CDR1 GTSNPN and CDR2 SVGIG (reference sequence). The CDR3 here is CAWSVALSLSGGAQETQYF. The CDR3 DNA is TGTGCCTGGAGTGTAGCCCTTTCGTTATCGGGGGGGGCTCAAGAGACCCAGTACTTC.

V gene TRBV14 combines with J gene TRBJ1-2; D unresolved. Germline V gene lookup returns CDR1 SGHDN and CDR2 FVKESK. CDR3 length equals 15 residues. The V and J ends lost 4 bases and 5 bases respectively, with 17 bases between them. The chain's CDR3 is CASSPLGERVYGYTF. The CDR3 coding sequence is TGTGCCAGCAGCCCGCTTGGGGAGCGAGTATATGGCTACACCTTC.

This clone has a handful of counts. V gene TRBV2 combines with J gene TRBJ2-1; the match to TRBD2 covers 10 bases. The trim removed 2 bases at V and 2 bases at J, leaving 3 bases unmatched. CDR3 length equals 16 residues. Germline V gene lookup returns CDR1 SNHLY and CDR2 FYNNEI. The CDR3 spells CASSERLAGAYNEQFF. The DNA for the CDR3 is TGTGCCAGCAGTGAAAGGCTAGCGGGAGCCTACAATGAGCAGTTCTTC.

This clone showed up just a few times. The J gene is TRBJ1-4, the V gene TRBV5-1, with TRBD1 matching 9 bases. V was pared by 0 bases and J by 14 bases, with 11 bases of the junction left unmatched. The CDR3 contains 15 residues. Germline values: CDR1 SGHRS, CDR2 YFSETQ. CDR3 in amino acids: CASSLEYTGQGLLFF. DNA for the CDR3: TGCGCCAGCAGCTTGGAGTATACGGGACAGGGTCTTCTGTTTTTT.

V and J are TRBV6-5 and TRBJ1-2, with D possibly being TRBD1 (6 bases). This CDR3 region has 13 residues. Germline V lookup: CDR1 MNHEY, CDR2 SVGAGI. The V end was cut by 6 bases, the J end by 4 bases, with 12 bases between. The CDR3 spells CASSLGQLYGYTF. The CDR3 DNA sequence: TGTGCCAGCAGCCTTGGACAGCTCTATGGCTACACCTTC.

In nucleotides, the CDR3 is TGTGCCAGCAGCTTAGCGGTGGGCCCAGGAGGGCAGTACTTC. This sequence encodes CASSLAVGPGGQYF. The chain couples TRBV7-9 to TRBJ2-7; D is perhaps TRBD2 (5 bases). CDR1 is SEHNR, CDR2 FQNEAQ, per germline (reference sequence). Trimming cost V 0 bases and J 9 bases, with 15 bases left between them. CDR3 length: 14 residues.

Regarding this clone: The junction departs from the called germline gene at one end, perhaps through a read error. J is TRBJ1-1 and V is TRBV5-6, with 11 nucleotides matching TRBD1. The CDR3 is 14 residues long. Germline CDR1 SGHDT, CDR2 YYEEEE. The CDR3 region is CARSLDRGRTEAFF. Here the CDR3 DNA reads TGTGCCAGAAGCTTGGACAGGGGGCGTACTGAAGCTTTCTTT.

V and J are TRBV18 and TRBJ2-3; 9 nucleotides agree with TRBD2. Germline V lookup: CDR1 KGHSH, CDR2 LQKENI. The V and J ends lost 3 bases and 3 bases, in that order; junction bases with no gene match: 4. The CDR3 covers 15 residues. DNA of the CDR3: TGTGCCAGCTCACCTGTAGCGGGGGTTACAGATACGCAGTATTTT. This sequence encodes CASSPVAGVTDTQYF.

The chain combines TRBV5-4 with TRBJ2-1; D is unresolved. The CDR3 length is 13 residues. The V and J ends lost 2 bases and 10 bases respectively, with 13 bases between them. The germline CDR1 and CDR2 sequences are SGHNT and YYREEE (reference sequence). CDR3 DNA sequence: TGTGCCAGCAGCTTTGGTCTAGTTGGCGAGCAGTTCTTC. Translated: CASSFGLVGEQFF.

V gene TRBV5-1 combines with J gene TRBJ2-2, with D possibly matching TRBD2 (6 bases). The CDR3 is made up of 13 amino acids. Germline V gives CDR1 SGHRS, CDR2 YFSETQ. The V gene lost 4 bases and the J gene lost 6 bases, with 10 bases spanning the gap. For the CDR3, the DNA is TGCGCCAGCAGCAAGACTAGTTCCGGGGAGCTGTTTTTT. Translation gives CASSKTSSGELFF.

About this clone itself: Other DNA variants within this sample encode the same CDR3. The V and J genes are TRBV19 and TRBJ1-2; D perhaps matches TRBD1 (6 bases). Germline V gene lookup returns CDR1 LNHDA and CDR2 SQIVND (reference sequence). The germline V and J ends were trimmed by 5 bases and 0 bases, with 13 bases remaining between them. There are 15 residues in the CDR3. CDR3 sequence reads: CASSPGHLANYGYTF. CDR3 in DNA: TGTGCCAGTAGTCCGGGACACCTAGCTAACTATGGCTACACCTTC.

The rearrangement links TRBV27 to TRBJ2-7, with a tentative D call TRBD2 (5 bases). The V gene lost 7 bases and the J gene lost 0 bases, with 13 bases spanning the gap. This CDR3 is built from 14 residues. Germline V lookup: CDR1 MNHEY, CDR2 SMNVEV (reference sequence). DNA for the CDR3: TGTGCCAGCAATGTTGGAGGCCCCTCCTACGAGCAGTACTTC. The encoded protein is CASNVGGPSYEQYF.